The clone carrying this T cell receptor beta chain turned up a few times. Unique molecular identifiers were in the cDNA, with template-switch universal primer binding. TCRdb analysed the 5' RACE reads with MiXCR anew, one entry per CDR3 protein. The data contain roughly 700,000 distinct CDR3 sequences, 8.5% to 9% of them singletons. The sample is drawn from a study of identical twins. V was trimmed by 2 bases and J by 2 bases, leaving 15 bases between them. Germline V gene lookup returns CDR1 MDHEN and CDR2 SYDVKM. The CDR3 is 16 residues long. This sample also appeared in a second study, on yellow fever vaccine responses in identical twins.

The receptor comes from a woman aged 18-35 years in good health. The chain has TRBV28 and TRBJ1-1; D is undetermined. Sample: PBMCs. The CDR3: CASSLTLRPVNTEAFF. The CDR3 DNA follows: TGTGCCAGCAGTTTAACCCTCCGCCCAGTCAACACTGAAGCTTTCTTT.